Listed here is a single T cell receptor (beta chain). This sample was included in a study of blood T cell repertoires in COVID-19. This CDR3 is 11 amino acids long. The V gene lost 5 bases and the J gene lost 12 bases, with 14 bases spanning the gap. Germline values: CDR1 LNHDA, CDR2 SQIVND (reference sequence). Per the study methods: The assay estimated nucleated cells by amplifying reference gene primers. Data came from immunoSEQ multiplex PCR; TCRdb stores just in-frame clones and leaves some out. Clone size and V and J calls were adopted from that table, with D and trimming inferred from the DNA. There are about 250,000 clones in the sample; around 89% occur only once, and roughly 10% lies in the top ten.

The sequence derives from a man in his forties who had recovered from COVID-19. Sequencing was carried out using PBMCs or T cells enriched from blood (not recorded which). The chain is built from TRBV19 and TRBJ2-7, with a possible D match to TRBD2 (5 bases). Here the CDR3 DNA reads TGTGCCAGTAGTGATGGACTGGCCGGGTACTTC. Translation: CASSDGLAGYF.